Below, 9 T cell receptor beta chains from the same sample are listed, as sequenced in a study of blood T cell repertoires in COVID-19. Clones were read by immunoSEQ multiplex PCR, and TCRdb kept only the in-frame ones, dropping some. The sample holds some 180,000 clones, roughly 80% seen once. The specimen was peripheral blood. These receptor sequences come from a woman between 35 and 50 years old with COVID-19, enrolled during active disease.

This clone has just one count. The chain is built from TRBV3-1 (or the pseudogene TRBV3-2) and TRBJ1-4; D is possibly TRBD1 (5 bases). V gave up 3 bases and J gave up 2 bases, with 16 bases separating them. The CDR3 has 17 amino acids. Germline CDR1 reads LGHDT; CDR2 reads YNNKEL (reference sequence). CDR3 DNA: TGTGCCAGCAGCCAGCGGGGACGAGGCAGGACTAATGAAAAACTGTTTTTT. It codes for CASSQRGRGRTNEKLFF.

This clone occurred a few times. The rearrangement links TRBV25-1 to TRBJ2-2, with D perhaps TRBD2 (5 bases). CDR1 and CDR2 (germline): MGHDK, SYGVNS. V lost 5 bases and J 4 bases, leaving 17 bases between the germline ends. The CDR3 is 16 amino acids. CDR3 region: CASSSGLVSGTGELFF. The CDR3 nucleotides are TGTGCCAGCAGTTCTGGTCTTGTGAGCGGCACCGGGGAGCTGTTTTTT.

The chain couples TRBV5-1 to TRBJ2-2; 11 bases fit TRBD2. The CDR3 spans 15 residues. CDR1 SGHRS and CDR2 YFSETQ come from the germline V gene. V was pared by 1 base and J by 6 bases, with 2 bases of the junction left unmatched. The CDR3 region is CASSLRTSGSGELFF. The CDR3 DNA is TGCGCCAGCAGCTTGAGGACTAGCGGGTCCGGGGAGCTGTTTTTT. The whole variable domain, remainder taken from reference TRBV5-1 and TRBJ2-2, is KAGVTQTPRYLIKTRGQQVTLSCSPISGHRSVSWYQQTPGQGLQFLFEYFSETQRNKGNFPGRFSGRQFSNSRSEMNVSTLELGDSALYLCASSLRTSGSGELFFGEGSRLTVL.

This chain joins TRBV15 and TRBJ1-5, with D perhaps matching TRBD1 (5 bases). This CDR3 has 15 amino acids. Trimming stripped 0 bases from V and 6 bases from J, with 12 bases between. Germline CDR1 is LNHNV and CDR2 is YYDKDF (reference sequence). The CDR3: CATSRDIRVGQPQHF. DNA for the CDR3: TGTGCCACCAGCAGAGATATCAGGGTTGGTCAGCCCCAGCATTTT.

This clone was counted only a few times. The chain joins TRBV19 to TRBJ2-5; 12 nucleotides agree with TRBD1. J gave up 5 bases and V 6 bases, and 7 bases lay outside the gene matches. The CDR3 is made up of 15 amino acids. Germline CDR1 LNHDA, CDR2 SQIVND (reference sequence). In DNA form, the CDR3 reads TGTGCCAGTAGGGCCCCGGGACAGGGGGCGGAGACCCAGTACTTC. Translating gives CASRAPGQGAETQYF.

This clone was seen only once. The chain recombines TRBV23-1 with TRBJ1-5; D is perhaps TRBD1 (5 bases). TRBV23-1 is sorted into the ORF group, with uncertain function. The V end was cut by 1 base, the J end by 7 bases, with 14 bases between. CDR3 size: 15 residues. The CDR3 region has the DNA TGCGCCAGCAGTCAATTTCAAGGGGTGTGGCAGCCCCAGCATTTT. It yields the protein CASSQFQGVWQPQHF.

In this sample, this clone turned up once. The V gene is TRBV3-1 (or the pseudogene TRBV3-2), the J gene TRBJ2-2, with 7 bases identical to TRBD2. V shed 1 base, J shed 0 bases, and the junction held 2 bases outside the gene matches. This CDR3 contains 16 residues. Germline lookup yields CDR1 LGHDT and CDR2 YNNKEL (reference sequence). The CDR3 DNA is TGTGCCAGCAGCCAAGCGGGGGGTCCGAACACCGGGGAGCTGTTTTTT. It specifies CASSQAGGPNTGELFF.

This chain joins TRBV3-1 (or the pseudogene TRBV3-2) and TRBJ2-3; D perhaps matches TRBD2 (5 bases). The germline V gene encodes CDR1 LGHDT and CDR2 YNNKEL (reference sequence). V lost 4 bases and J 4 bases, leaving 15 bases between the germline ends. The CDR3 is made up of 15 amino acids. CDR3 protein: CASSLSLAASDTQYF. CDR3 sequence (DNA): TGTGCCAGCAGCCTTTCCCTAGCAGCCTCAGATACGCAGTATTTT.

This clone showed up just a few times. V is TRBV19 and J is TRBJ1-2, with D hard to call. Germline V gene lookup returns CDR1 LNHDA and CDR2 SQIVND (reference sequence). This CDR3 has 14 amino acids. Trimming removed 5 bases at V and 8 bases at J, with 18 bases between. The CDR3 sequence is CASSFQSSSTGYTF. The CDR3 bases are TGTGCCAGTAGTTTTCAGTCTAGCAGTACCGGCTACACCTTC.